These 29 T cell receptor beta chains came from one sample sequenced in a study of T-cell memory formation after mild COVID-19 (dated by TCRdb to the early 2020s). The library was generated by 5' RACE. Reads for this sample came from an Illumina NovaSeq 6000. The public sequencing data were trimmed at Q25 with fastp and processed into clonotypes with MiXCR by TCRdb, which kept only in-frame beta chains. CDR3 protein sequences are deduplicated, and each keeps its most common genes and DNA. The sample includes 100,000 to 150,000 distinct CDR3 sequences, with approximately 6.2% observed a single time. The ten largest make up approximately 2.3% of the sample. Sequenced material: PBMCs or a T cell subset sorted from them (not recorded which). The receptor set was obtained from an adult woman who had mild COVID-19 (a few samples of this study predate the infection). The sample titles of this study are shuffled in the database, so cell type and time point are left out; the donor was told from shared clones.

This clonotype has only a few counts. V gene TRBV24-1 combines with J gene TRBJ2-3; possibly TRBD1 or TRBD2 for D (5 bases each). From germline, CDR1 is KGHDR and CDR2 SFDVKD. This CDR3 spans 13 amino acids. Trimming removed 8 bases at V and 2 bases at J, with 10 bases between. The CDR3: CATKGPNTDTQYF. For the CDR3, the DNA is TGTGCCACCAAGGGACCGAACACAGATACGCAGTATTTT.

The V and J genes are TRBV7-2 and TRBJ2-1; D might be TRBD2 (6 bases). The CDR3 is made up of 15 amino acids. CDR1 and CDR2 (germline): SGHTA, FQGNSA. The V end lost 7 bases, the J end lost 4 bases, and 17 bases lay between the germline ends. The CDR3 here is CASTPEGLRYNEQFF. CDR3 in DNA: TGTGCCAGCACCCCTGAGGGACTCCGATACAATGAGCAGTTCTTC.

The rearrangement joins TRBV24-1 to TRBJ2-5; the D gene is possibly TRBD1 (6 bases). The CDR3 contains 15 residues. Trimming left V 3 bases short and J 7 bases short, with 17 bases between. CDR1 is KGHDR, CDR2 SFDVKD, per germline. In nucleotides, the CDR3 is TGTGCCACCAGTGATCACTTCGGGACAATCGGGACCCAGTACTTC. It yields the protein CATSDHFGTIGTQYF.

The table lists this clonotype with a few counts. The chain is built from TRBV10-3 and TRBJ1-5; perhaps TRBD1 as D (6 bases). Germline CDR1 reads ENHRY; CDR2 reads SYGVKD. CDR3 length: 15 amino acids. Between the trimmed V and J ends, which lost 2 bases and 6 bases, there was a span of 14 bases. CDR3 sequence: CAISEAGTRGQPQHF. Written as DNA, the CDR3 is TGTGCCATCAGTGAGGCGGGGACACGGGGTCAGCCCCAGCATTTT.

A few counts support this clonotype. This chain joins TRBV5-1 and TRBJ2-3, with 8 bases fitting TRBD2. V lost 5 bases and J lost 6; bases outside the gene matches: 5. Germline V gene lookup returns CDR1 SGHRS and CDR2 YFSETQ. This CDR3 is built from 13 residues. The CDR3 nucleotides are TGCGCCAGCAGTATCGGGGGGGAGGATACGCAGTATTTT. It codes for CASSIGGEDTQYF.

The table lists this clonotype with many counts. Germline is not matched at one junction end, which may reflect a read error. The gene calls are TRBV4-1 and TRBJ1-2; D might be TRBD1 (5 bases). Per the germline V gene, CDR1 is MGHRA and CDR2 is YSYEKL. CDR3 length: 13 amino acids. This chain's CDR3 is CASSKDTGGGYTF. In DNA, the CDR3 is TGCGCCAGCAGCAAAGATACCGGGGGTGGCTACACCTTC.

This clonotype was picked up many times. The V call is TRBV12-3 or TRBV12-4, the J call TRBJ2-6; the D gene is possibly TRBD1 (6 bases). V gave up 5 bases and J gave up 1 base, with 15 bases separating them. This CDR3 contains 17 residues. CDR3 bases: TGTGCCAGCAGTCTTTCGCAGGGGCTGTCTGGGGCCAACGTCCTGACTTTC. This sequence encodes CASSLSQGLSGANVLTF.

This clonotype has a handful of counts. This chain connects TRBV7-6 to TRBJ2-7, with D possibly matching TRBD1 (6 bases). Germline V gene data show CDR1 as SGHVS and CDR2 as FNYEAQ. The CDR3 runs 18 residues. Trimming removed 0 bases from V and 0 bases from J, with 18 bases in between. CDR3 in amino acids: CASSLARTGLDSSYEQYF. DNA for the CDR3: TGTGCCAGCAGCTTAGCTCGAACAGGGTTGGACTCCTCCTACGAGCAGTACTTC.

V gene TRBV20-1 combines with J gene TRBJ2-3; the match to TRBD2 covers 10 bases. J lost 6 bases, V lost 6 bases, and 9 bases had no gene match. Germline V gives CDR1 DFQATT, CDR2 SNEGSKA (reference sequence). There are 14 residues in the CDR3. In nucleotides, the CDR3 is TGCAGTGCCATAAGAGCGGGGGGGCACGATACGCAGTATTTT. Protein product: CSAIRAGGHDTQYF.

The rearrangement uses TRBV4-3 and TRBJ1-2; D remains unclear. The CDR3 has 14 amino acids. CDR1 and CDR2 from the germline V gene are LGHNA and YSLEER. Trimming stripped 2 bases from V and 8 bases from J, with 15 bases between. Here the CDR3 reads CASSQKTLGIGYTF. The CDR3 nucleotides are TGCGCCAGCAGCCAAAAGACCCTGGGCATCGGCTACACCTTC.

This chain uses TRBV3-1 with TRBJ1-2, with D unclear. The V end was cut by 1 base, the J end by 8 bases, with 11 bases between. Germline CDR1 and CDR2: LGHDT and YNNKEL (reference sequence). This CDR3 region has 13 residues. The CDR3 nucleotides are TGTGCCAGCAGCCAAGGGGTCCTTGGGGGCTACACCTTC. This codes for CASSQGVLGGYTF.

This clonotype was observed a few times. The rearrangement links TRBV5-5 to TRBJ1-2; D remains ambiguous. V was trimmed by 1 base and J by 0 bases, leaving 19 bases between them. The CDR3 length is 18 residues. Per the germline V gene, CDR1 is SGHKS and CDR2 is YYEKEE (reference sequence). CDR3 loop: CASSLRAPGPLANYGYTF. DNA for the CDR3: TGTGCCAGCAGCTTGAGGGCCCCCGGCCCCTTAGCTAACTATGGCTACACCTTC.

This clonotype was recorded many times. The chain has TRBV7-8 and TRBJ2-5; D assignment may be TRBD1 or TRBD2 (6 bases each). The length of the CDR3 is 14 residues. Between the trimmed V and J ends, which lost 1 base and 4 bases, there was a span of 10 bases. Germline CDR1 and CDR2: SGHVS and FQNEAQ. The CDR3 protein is CASSLGKGGETQYF. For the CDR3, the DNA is TGTGCCAGCAGCTTAGGAAAGGGGGGAGAGACCCAGTACTTC. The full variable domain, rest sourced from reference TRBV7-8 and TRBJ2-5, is GAGVSQSPRYKVAKRGQDVALRCDPISGHVSLFWYQQALGQGPEFLTYFQNEAQLDKSGLPSDRFFAERPEGSVSTLKIQRTQQEDSAVYLCASSLGKGGETQYFGPGTRLLVL.

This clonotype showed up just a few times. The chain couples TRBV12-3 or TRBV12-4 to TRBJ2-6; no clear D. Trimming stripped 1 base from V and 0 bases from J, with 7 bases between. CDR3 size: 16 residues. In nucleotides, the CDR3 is TGTGCCAGCAGTTTAGGGCCATACTCTGGGGCCAACGTCCTGACTTTC. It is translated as CASSLGPYSGANVLTF.

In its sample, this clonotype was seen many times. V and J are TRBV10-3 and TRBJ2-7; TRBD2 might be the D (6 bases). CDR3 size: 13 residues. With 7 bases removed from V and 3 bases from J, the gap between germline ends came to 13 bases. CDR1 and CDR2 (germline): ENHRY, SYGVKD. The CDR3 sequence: CAITLGGGYEQYF. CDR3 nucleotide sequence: TGTGCCATCACCCTCGGGGGAGGCTACGAGCAGTACTTC.

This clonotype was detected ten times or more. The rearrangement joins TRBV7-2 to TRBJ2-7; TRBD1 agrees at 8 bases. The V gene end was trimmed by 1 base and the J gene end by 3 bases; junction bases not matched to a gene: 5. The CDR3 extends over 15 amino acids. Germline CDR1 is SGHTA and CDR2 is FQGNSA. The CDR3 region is CASSLVHTGGYEQYF. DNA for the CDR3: TGTGCCAGCAGCTTAGTACACACAGGGGGCTACGAGCAGTACTTC.

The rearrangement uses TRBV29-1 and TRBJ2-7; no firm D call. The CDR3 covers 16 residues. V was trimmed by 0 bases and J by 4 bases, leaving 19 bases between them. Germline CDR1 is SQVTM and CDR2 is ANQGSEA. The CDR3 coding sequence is TGCAGCGTTGAAGATCCAGGAGAGCCATCAAAGTACGAGCAGTACTTC. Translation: CSVEDPGEPSKYEQYF.

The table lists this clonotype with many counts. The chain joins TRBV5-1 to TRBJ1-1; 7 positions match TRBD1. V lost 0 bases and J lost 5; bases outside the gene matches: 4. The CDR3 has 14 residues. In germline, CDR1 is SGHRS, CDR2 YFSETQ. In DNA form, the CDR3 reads TGCGCCAGCAGCTTGGTAGGGGGCGCGACTGAAGCTTTCTTT. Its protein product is CASSLVGGATEAFF.

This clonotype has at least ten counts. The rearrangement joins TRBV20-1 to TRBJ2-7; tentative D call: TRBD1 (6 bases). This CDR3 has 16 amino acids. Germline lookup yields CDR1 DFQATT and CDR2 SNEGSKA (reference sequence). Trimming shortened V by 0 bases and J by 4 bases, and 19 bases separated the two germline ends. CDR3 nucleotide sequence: TGCAGTGCTAGAGATCGGACAGTGGAGGATAGTTACGAGCAGTACTTC. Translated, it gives CSARDRTVEDSYEQYF.

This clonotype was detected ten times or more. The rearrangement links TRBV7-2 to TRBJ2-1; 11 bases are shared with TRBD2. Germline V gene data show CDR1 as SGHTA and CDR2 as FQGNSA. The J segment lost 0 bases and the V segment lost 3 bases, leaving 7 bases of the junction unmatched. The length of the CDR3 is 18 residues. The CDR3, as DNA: TGTGCCAGCAGCTTGAGGGGGACTAGCGGTCGCTCCTACAATGAGCAGTTCTTC. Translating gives CASSLRGTSGRSYNEQFF. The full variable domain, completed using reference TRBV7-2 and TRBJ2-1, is GAGVSQSPSNKVTEKGKDVELRCDPISGHTALYWYRQSLGQGLEFLIYFQGNSAPDKSGLPSDRFSAERTGGSVSTLTIQRTQQEDSAVYLCASSLRGTSGRSYNEQFFGPGTRLTVL.

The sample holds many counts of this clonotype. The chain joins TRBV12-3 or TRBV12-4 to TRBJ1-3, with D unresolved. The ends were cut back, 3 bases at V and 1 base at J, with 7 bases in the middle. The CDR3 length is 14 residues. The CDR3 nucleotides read TGTGCCAGCAGTTTGGTCGGGTCTGGAAACACCATATATTTT. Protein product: CASSLVGSGNTIYF.

DNA of the CDR3: TGTGCCAGCAGCCGGGCCGGGGTTGACTACAATGAGCAGTTCTTC. It codes for CASSRAGVDYNEQFF. J is TRBJ2-1 and V is TRBV7-3, with D maybe TRBD2 (5 bases). CDR1 and CDR2 (germline): SGHTA, FQGTGA. V was clipped by 5 bases and J by 3 bases, with 14 bases between them. CDR3 size: 15 residues.

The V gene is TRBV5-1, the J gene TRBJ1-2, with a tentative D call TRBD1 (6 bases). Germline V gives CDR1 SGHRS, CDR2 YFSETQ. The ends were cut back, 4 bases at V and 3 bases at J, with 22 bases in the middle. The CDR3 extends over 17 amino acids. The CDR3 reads CASSGGSGGRGYYGYTF. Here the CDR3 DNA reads TGCGCCAGCAGCGGAGGATCTGGAGGCAGGGGATACTATGGCTACACCTTC.

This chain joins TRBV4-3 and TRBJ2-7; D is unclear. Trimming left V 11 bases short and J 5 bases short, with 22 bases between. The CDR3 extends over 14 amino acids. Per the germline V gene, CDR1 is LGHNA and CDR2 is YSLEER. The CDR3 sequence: CASMTLRVFHEQYF. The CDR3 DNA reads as TGCGCCTCGATGACCCTAAGGGTTTTCCACGAGCAGTACTTC.

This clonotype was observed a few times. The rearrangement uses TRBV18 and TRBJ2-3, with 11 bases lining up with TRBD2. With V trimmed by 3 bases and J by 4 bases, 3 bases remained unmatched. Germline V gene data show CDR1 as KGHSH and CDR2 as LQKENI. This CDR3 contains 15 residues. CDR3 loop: CASSPTSGAPDTQYF. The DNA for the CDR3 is TGTGCCAGCTCACCGACTAGCGGGGCTCCAGATACGCAGTATTTT. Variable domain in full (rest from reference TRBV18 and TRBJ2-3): NAGVMQNPRHLVRRRGQEARLRCSPMKGHSHVYWYRQLPEEGLKFMVYLQKENIIDESGMPKERFSAEFPKEGPSILRIQQVVRGDSAAYFCASSPTSGAPDTQYFGPGTRLTVL.

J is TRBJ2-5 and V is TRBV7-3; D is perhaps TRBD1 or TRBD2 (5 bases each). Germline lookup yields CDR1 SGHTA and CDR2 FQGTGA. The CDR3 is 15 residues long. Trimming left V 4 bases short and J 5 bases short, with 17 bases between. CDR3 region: CASSSTGTSGETQYF. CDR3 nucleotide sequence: TGTGCCAGCAGCTCGACCGGGACCAGTGGGGAGACCCAGTACTTC.

The CDR3, as DNA: TGTGCCAGCATCTCACCGGGGGGCGAAGCTTTCTTT. Translated, it gives CASISPGGEAFF. The J gene is TRBJ1-1, the V gene TRBV28; a weak D match, TRBD1 (6 bases). With 7 bases removed from V and 8 bases from J, the gap between germline ends came to 14 bases. This CDR3 contains 12 residues. In germline, CDR1 is MDHEN, CDR2 SYDVKM. The full variable domain, in which reference TRBV28 and TRBJ1-1 provide the parts outside the CDR3, is DVKVTQSSRYLVKRTGEKVFLECVQDMDHENMFWYRQDPGLGLRLIYFSYDVKMKEKGDIPEGYSVSREKKERFSLILESASTNQTSMYLCASISPGGEAFFGQGTRLTVV.

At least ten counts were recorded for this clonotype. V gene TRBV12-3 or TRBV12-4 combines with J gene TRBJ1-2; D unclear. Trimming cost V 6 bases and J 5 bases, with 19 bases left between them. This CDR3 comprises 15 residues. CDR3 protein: CASSSGSVSVYGYTF. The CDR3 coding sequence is TGTGCCAGCAGCTCCGGGTCGGTGTCTGTATATGGCTACACCTTC.

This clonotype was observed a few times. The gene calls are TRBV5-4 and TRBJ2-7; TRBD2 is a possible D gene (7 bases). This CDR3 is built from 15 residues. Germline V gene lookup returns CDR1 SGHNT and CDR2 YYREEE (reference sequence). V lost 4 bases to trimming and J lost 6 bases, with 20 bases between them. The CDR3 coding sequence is TGTGCCAGCAGCCACGGAGGAGAGAGGGGGGGCGAGCAGTACTTC. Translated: CASSHGGERGGEQYF.